Each of the 18 T cell receptor beta chains below was sequenced from the same sample in a study of shared clonotypes between healthy human individuals. Some clones are missing from TCRdb's copy, which holds only in-frame ones; the method was immunoSEQ multiplex PCR. The profile shows about 980,000 clones, about 80% of them singletons. The sequenced material came from memory CD4+ T cells sorted from blood. Regarding subset: CD45RA-negative fraction. The receptors were gathered from a man aged 18 to 35 in good health.

Points on this clone: A much larger clone differs by one base, so this may be a read error. Other DNA sequences in the same sample also yield this CDR3. The chain uses TRBV9 and TRBJ2-3; unclear D gene. Germline V lookup: CDR1 SGDLS, CDR2 YYNGEE. V shed 0 bases and J shed 5 bases, with 7 bases lying between them. The CDR3 loop spans 13 amino acids. CDR3 region: CASSVGGGDTQYF. CDR3 nucleotides: TGTGCCAGCAGCGTAGGGGGTGGAGATACGCAGTATTTT.

About this clone itself: Other DNA sequences in this sample translate to the same CDR3. The V gene is TRBV5-1, the J gene TRBJ2-7; D ambiguous. Germline CDR1 reads SGHRS; CDR2 reads YFSETQ. V shed 3 bases and J shed 4 bases, with 5 bases lying between them. This CDR3 has 11 amino acids. As DNA, the CDR3 is TGCGCCAGCAGCTCCGAGTACGAGCAGTACTTC. Its translation: CASSSEYEQYF.

The genes are TRBV5-5 and TRBJ1-5; D not resolved. This CDR3 has 15 residues. Trimming left V 2 bases short and J 0 bases short, with 9 bases between. Looked up from germline, CDR1 is SGHKS and CDR2 is YYEKEE (reference sequence). In DNA, the CDR3 is TGTGCCAGCAGCTTAAGGACCGATAGCAATCAGCCCCAGCATTTT. This encodes CASSLRTDSNQPQHF.

This sequence joins TRBV7-2 and TRBJ1-4, with a weak D call TRBD1 (6 bases). Per germline, CDR1 SGHTA and CDR2 FQGNSA. V was pared by 5 bases and J by 0 bases, with 10 bases between. There are 15 residues in the CDR3. CDR3 nucleotides: TGTGCCAGCAGCCTACAGGGAACAACTAATGAAAAACTGTTTTTT. This codes for CASSLQGTTNEKLFF.

DNA for the CDR3: TGTGCCAGCTCACCGTCACGTAACTACAATGAGCAGTTCTTC. Translation: CASSPSRNYNEQFF. The chain employs TRBV18 and TRBJ2-1, with unresolved D. Germline assignment: CDR1 KGHSH and CDR2 LQKENI. V was clipped by 3 bases and J by 3 bases, with 9 bases between them. The CDR3 spans 14 residues.

The chain carries TRBV29-1 and TRBJ2-2; D uncertain. The germline V gene has CDR1 SQVTM and CDR2 ANQGSEA. Trimming pared 6 bases from V and 6 bases from J, leaving 14 bases between. CDR3 size: 13 residues. The CDR3 sequence: CSVHPDGAGELFF. The DNA of the CDR3 is TGCAGCGTACATCCCGATGGGGCCGGGGAGCTGTTTTTT.

The chain recombines TRBV4-1 with TRBJ2-1; perhaps TRBD1 as D (6 bases). CDR1 is MGHRA and CDR2 is YSYEKL in the germline V gene. V lost 0 bases, J lost 12 bases, and 12 bases lay in between. The CDR3 is 13 amino acids. The CDR3 loop reads CASSQEQGFMQFF. CDR3 sequence (DNA): TGCGCCAGCAGCCAAGAACAGGGATTTATGCAGTTCTTC.

The chain links TRBV5-6 to TRBJ1-5; maybe TRBD1 (5 bases). The CDR3 has 15 residues. From germline, CDR1 is SGHDT and CDR2 YYEEEE. Trimming removed 4 bases from V and 3 bases from J, with 14 bases in between. The chain's CDR3 is CASSRGGGPNQPQHF. The CDR3 nucleotides are TGTGCCAGCAGCCGCGGCGGGGGTCCCAATCAGCCCCAGCATTTT.

The J gene is TRBJ1-3, the V gene TRBV12-5; D call uncertain. The CDR3 loop spans 12 amino acids. V lost 7 bases and J lost 3, with 7 bases in between. Germline assignment: CDR1 LGHNT and CDR2 FRNRAP. The CDR3 region has the DNA TGTGCTAGTGCGGTAGGTGGAAACACCATATATTTT. Protein: CASAVGGNTIYF.

V gene TRBV19 combines with J gene TRBJ1-1; D unresolved. The CDR3 consists of 17 residues. V shed 5 bases and J shed 1 base, with 20 bases lying between them. Per germline, CDR1 LNHDA and CDR2 SQIVND (reference sequence). CDR3 DNA: TGTGCCAGTAGTCCTAGCTGGATTGGAGGCCAGAACACTGAAGCTTTCTTT. Protein: CASSPSWIGGQNTEAFF.

The chain uses TRBV10-1 and TRBJ2-7; 8 bases line up with TRBD1. Trimming cost V 4 bases and J 3 bases; bases outside gene matches: 8. The length of the CDR3 is 15 residues. CDR1 WNHNN and CDR2 SYGVQD come from the germline V gene (reference sequence). The CDR3 DNA follows: TGCGCCAGCAGTGGGGATCTGACAGGGGACTACGAGCAGTACTTC. This encodes CASSGDLTGDYEQYF.

This clone has a single count. The same CDR3 arises from other DNA sequences in this sample as well. The rearrangement uses TRBV18 and TRBJ1-1; the D is unclear. This CDR3 region has 14 residues. In germline, CDR1 is KGHSH, CDR2 LQKENI. Trimming took 3 bases from V and 1 from J, leaving 9 bases between them. In DNA form, the CDR3 reads TGTGCCAGCTCACCCGGTCGATCGAACACTGAAGCTTTCTTT. Residues: CASSPGRSNTEAFF.

The genes are TRBV9 and TRBJ2-1; the D is unclear. Trimming removed 4 bases at V and 4 bases at J, with 15 bases between. The CDR3 runs 15 residues. In germline, CDR1 is SGDLS, CDR2 YYNGEE. The CDR3 spells CASSSEWVPYNEQFF. CDR3 DNA sequence: TGTGCCAGCAGCTCCGAATGGGTTCCTTACAATGAGCAGTTCTTC.

The chain links TRBV2 to TRBJ2-7; a weak D match, TRBD1 (6 bases). CDR3 length equals 13 residues. V was trimmed by 8 bases and J by 5 bases, leaving 16 bases between them. Germline values: CDR1 SNHLY, CDR2 FYNNEI. CDR3 loop: CASSRGRAHEQYF. CDR3 coding DNA: TGTGCCAGCTCCAGGGGCAGGGCGCACGAGCAGTACTTC.

V is TRBV5-4 and J is TRBJ2-3, with 7 bases identical to TRBD2. The V gene end was trimmed by 2 bases and the J gene end by 3 bases; junction bases not matched to a gene: 9. The CDR3 runs 16 residues. The germline gives CDR1 SGHNT, CDR2 YYREEE (reference sequence). CDR3 amino acids: CASSFGGSRRTDTQYF. The CDR3 DNA sequence: TGTGCCAGCAGCTTTGGCGGGAGTAGGAGGACAGATACGCAGTATTTT.

The chain couples TRBV27 to TRBJ2-3; TRBD1 is a possible D gene (5 bases). The CDR3 is 14 residues long. Germline CDR1 and CDR2: MNHEY and SMNVEV (reference sequence). Trimming removed 3 bases from V and 2 bases from J, with 9 bases in between. The CDR3 DNA follows: TGTGCCAGCAGTTTCAAGGGGTTCACAGATACGCAGTATTTT. It translates to CASSFKGFTDTQYF.

This clone appeared once. The chain couples TRBV10-3 to TRBJ1-1, with a weak D call TRBD1 (6 bases). V gave up 4 bases and J gave up 1 base, with 13 bases separating them. The CDR3 runs to 15 residues. Germline lookup yields CDR1 ENHRY and CDR2 SYGVKD. The CDR3 DNA reads as TGTGCCATCAGTGGCCGACAGGCCTCGAACACTGAAGCTTTCTTT. Amino acids: CAISGRQASNTEAFF.

The rearrangement links TRBV7-3 to TRBJ2-7, with 12 bases fitting TRBD2. Germline assignment: CDR1 SGHTA and CDR2 FQGTGA. After removal of 5 bases from V and 4 bases from J, the junction contained 6 bases not matched to a gene. The CDR3 spans 15 residues. The CDR3 DNA reads as TGTGCCAGCAGCATCTCTAGCGGGGGGGTTTACGAGCAGTACTTC. As protein: CASSISSGGVYEQYF.